This TCR beta chain was retrieved from a study of shared clonotypes between healthy human individuals. General study findings and limits: In general, naive subsets displayed greater estimated richness than memory subsets did.

Clones were sequenced by immunoSEQ multiplex PCR, and TCRdb holds only the in-frame ones, with some missing. This table holds 550,000 to 850,000 clones, approximately 72% found once. This clone showed up just once. Its cognate antigen is unknown. With a far larger clone one base away, a read error is the likely cause. Other DNA sequences within the sample encode an identical CDR3. The CDR3 runs 13 residues. Germline CDR1 is SGHTA and CDR2 is FQGNSA. This chain joins TRBV7-2 and TRBJ1-1; TRBD1 might be the D (5 bases). What was sequenced was memory CD4+ T cells sorted from blood. Noted subset: CD45RA-negative fraction. The TCR originated in a woman in her 30s in good health. For the CDR3, the DNA is TGTGCCAGCAGCATCGGGGAGGACACTGAAGCCTTCTTT. Protein product: CASSIGEDTEAFF. The whole variable domain, filled in from reference TRBV7-2 and TRBJ1-1, reads GAGVSQSPSNKVTEKGKDVELRCDPISGHTALYWYRQSLGQGLEFLIYFQGNSAPDKSGLPSDRFSAERTGGSVSTLTIQRTQQEDSAVYLCASSIGEDTEAFFGQGTRLTVV.